A single T cell receptor (beta chain) is shown here with its context. In this sample, this clone turned up once. Its recognized antigen is unknown. Base qualities are missing; no much larger clone stands one base away. The same CDR3 is also encoded by other DNA sequences in this sample. The CDR1 and CDR2 encoded by the germline V gene (reference sequence) are SGHNT and YYREEE. Relative to germline, V is missing 4 bases and J is missing 1 base, with 3 bases of the junction outside any gene match. The CDR3 contains 15 residues, cysteine and phenylalanine counted. The CDR3 DNA has 45 bases and is translated from base 1. This entry is derived from a study of blood T cell repertoires in COVID-19 (dated by TCRdb to about 2020). About the full investigation: Samples covering the acute and convalescent phases of COVID-19 were provided by collaborators in the United States, Italy and Spain. The material from the prospective study consisted of cDNA or gDNA derived from T cells, B-cell-depleted T cells, or PBMCs. Deeply sampled blood TCRbeta repertoires from subjects exposed to, actively infected with, or recovered from COVID-19 were included in the dataset. The repertoires were made available in a free public database intended to serve as a resource for research on the immune response to SARS-CoV-2. Samples were obtained from the ongoing ImmuneRACE study (first 160 participants) and from about 1,300 subjects provided by 6 global collaborators. The sample metadata nearly always contained a de-identified subject ID, COVID-19 status, age in years and sex. Where HLA class I and class II types were available, the types were taken from metadata supplied by the sample provider, not from assay-based typing. Summary of the overall study and its limitations: Clinical and demographic metadata were provided uncurated, with the amount varying by source and participant.

TCRbeta CDR3 regions were amplified from genomic DNA by means of the immunoSEQ Assay, a bias-controlled multiplex PCR. Per the source publication's procedure: Within the assay, amplification of reference gene primers was used to estimate how many nucleated cells each sample contained. To quantify the absolute abundance of each unique TCRbeta CDR3 rearrangement, sequence reads were collapsed and filtered. For each sample, productive Simpson clonality was calculated as the square root of Simpson's diversity index across productive rearrangements. Sourced from immuneACCESS, this table was stored by TCRdb with only in-frame sequences that have V and J called. A share of the clones is absent; for the studies checked, an unresolved V gene accounts for under half, and the remainder has no known explanation. The DNA gave D and trimming, while V, J and clone size come from that table. The sample includes some 220,000 clones, with roughly 84% observed a single time. The ten largest account for approximately 10% of the sample.

The collaborating institutions used their own protocols to collect whole blood in K2EDTA tubes. For TCRbeta analysis, collaborators shipped samples in one of three forms: frozen whole blood, isolated PBMCs, or DNA extracted from either of those sample types. The sequenced material came from peripheral blood. This chain is built from TRBV5-4 and TRBJ2-2, with TRBD1 identical over 8 junction bases. This receptor was obtained from a man between 45 and 60 years old with active or convalescent COVID-19. Here is the DNA: TGTGCCAGCAGCCCGGACAGGGTGAACACCGGGGAGCTGTTTTTT. Translation gives CASSPDRVNTGELFF. The full variable domain, completed from the reference TRBV5-4 and TRBJ2-2 proteins outside the CDR3, reads ETGVTQSPTHLIKTRGQQVTLRCSSQSGHNTVSWYQQALGQGPQFIFQYYREEENGRGNFPPRFSGLQFPNYSSELNVNALELDDSALYLCASSPDRVNTGELFFGEGSRLTVL.